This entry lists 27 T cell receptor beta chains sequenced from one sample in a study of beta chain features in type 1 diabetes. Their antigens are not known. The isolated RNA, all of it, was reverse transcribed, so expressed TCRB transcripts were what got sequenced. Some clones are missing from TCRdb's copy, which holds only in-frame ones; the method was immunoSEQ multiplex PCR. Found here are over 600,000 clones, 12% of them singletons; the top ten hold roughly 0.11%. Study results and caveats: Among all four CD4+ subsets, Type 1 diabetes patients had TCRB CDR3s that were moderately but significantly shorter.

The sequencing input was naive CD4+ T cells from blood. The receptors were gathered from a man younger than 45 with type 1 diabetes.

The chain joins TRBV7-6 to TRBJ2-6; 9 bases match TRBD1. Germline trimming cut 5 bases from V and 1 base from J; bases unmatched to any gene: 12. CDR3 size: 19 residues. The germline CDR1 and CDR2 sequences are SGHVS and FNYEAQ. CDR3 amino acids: CASSLWSAGQGSGANVLTF. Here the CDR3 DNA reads TGTGCCAGCAGCCTGTGGTCTGCTGGACAGGGGTCTGGGGCCAACGTCCTGACTTTC.

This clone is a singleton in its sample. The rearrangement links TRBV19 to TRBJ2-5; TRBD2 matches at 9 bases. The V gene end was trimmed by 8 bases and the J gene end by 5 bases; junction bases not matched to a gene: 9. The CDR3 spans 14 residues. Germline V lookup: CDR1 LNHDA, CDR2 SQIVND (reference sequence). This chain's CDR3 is CASRPGLAGETQYF. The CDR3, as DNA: TGTGCCAGTCGGCCGGGACTAGCAGGGGAGACCCAGTACTTC.

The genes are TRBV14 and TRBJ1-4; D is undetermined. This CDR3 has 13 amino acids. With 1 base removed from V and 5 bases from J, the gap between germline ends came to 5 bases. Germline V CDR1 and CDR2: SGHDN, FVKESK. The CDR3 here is CASSQVRNEKLFF. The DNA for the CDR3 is TGTGCCAGCAGCCAAGTAAGGAATGAAAAACTGTTTTTT.

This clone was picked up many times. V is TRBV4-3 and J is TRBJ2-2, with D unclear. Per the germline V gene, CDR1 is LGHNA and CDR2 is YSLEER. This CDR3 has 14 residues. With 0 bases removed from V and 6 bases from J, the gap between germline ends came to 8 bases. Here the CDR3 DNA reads TGCGCCAGCAGCCAAGAATCCGGAGCCGGGGAGCTGTTTTTT. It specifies CASSQESGAGELFF.

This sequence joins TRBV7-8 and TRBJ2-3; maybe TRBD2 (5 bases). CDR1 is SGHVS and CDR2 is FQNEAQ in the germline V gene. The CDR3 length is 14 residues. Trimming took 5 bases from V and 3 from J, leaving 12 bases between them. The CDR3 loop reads CASSQRRVTDTQYF. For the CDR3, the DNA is TGTGCCAGCAGCCAAAGGCGGGTTACAGATACGCAGTATTTT.

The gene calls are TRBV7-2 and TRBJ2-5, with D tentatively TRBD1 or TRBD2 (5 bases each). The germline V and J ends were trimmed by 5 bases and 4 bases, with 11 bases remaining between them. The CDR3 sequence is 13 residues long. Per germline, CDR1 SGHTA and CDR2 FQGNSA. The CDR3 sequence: CASSPGHLETQYF. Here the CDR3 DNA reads TGTGCCAGCAGCCCGGGGCATCTAGAGACCCAGTACTTC.

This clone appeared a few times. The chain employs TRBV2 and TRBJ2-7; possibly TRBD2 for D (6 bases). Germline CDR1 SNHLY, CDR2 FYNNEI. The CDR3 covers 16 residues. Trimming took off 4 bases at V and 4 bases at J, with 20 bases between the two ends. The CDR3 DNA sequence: TGTGCCAGCAGTGGGTTTTACGGCGGGGACGGGTACGAGCAGTACTTC. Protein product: CASSGFYGGDGYEQYF.

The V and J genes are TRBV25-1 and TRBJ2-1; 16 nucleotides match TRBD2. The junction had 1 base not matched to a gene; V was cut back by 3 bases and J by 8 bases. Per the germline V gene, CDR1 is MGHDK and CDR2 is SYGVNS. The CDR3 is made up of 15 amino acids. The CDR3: CASSDGTSGGDEQFF. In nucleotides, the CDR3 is TGTGCCAGCAGTGATGGGACTAGCGGGGGGGATGAGCAGTTCTTC.

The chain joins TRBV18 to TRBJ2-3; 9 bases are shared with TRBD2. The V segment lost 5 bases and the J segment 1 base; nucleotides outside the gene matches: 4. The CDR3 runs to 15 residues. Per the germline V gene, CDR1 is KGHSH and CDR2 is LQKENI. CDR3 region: CASSTLAGGTDTQYF. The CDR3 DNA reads TGTGCCAGCTCAACTTTAGCGGGGGGCACAGATACGCAGTATTTT.

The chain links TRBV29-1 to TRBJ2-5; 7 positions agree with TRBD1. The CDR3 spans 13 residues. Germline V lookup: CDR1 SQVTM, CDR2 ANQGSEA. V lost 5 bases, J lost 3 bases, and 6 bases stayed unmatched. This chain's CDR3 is CSVSDRSKETQYF. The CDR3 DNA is TGCAGCGTTTCGGACAGGTCCAAAGAGACCCAGTACTTC.

CDR3 residues: CASSSYSGANVLTF. The CDR3, as DNA: TGTGCCAGCAGTTCCTACTCTGGGGCCAACGTCCTGACTTTC. The V and J genes are TRBV28 and TRBJ2-6; D is uncertain. Germline values: CDR1 MDHEN, CDR2 SYDVKM. V was shortened by 4 bases and J by 0 bases, with 4 bases between the two germline ends. The CDR3 contains 14 residues.

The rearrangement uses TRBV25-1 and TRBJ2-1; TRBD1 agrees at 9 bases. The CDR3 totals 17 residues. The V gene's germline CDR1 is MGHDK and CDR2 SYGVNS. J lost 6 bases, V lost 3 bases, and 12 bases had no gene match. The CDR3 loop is CASSDPDRGKASNEQFF. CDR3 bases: TGTGCCAGCAGTGACCCGGACAGGGGCAAAGCGAGCAATGAGCAGTTCTTC.

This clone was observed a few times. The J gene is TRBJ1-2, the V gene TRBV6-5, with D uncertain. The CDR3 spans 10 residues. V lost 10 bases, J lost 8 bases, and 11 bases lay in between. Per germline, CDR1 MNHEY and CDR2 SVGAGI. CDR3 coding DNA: TGTGCCACCCTATTGAACGGCTACACCTTC. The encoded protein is CATLLNGYTF.

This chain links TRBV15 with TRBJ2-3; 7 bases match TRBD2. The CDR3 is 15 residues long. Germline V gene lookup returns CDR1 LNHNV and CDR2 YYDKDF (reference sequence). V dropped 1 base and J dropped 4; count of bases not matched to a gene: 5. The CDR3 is CATSRAGGLADTQYF. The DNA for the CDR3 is TGTGCCACCAGCAGAGCGGGGGGTTTGGCAGATACGCAGTATTTT.

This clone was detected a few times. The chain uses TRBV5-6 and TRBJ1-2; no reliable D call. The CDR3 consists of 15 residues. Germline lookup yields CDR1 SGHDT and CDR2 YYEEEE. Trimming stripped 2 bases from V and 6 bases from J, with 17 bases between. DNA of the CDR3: TGTGCCAGCAGCTTTGCACTGCCAGAGAGCGATGGCTACACCTTC. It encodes CASSFALPESDGYTF.

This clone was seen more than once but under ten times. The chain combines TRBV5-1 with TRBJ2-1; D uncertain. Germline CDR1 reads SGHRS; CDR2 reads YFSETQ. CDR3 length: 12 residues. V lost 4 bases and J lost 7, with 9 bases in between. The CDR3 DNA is TGCGCCAGCAGCCGAAATGAGAATGAGCAGTTCTTC. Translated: CASSRNENEQFF.

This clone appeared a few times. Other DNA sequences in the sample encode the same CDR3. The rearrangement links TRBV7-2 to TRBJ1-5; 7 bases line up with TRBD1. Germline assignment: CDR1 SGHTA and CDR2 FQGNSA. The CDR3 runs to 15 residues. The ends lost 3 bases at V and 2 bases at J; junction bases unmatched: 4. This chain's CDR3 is CASSLSGTGNQPQHF. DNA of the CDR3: TGTGCCAGCAGCTTGTCCGGGACAGGCAATCAGCCCCAGCATTTT.

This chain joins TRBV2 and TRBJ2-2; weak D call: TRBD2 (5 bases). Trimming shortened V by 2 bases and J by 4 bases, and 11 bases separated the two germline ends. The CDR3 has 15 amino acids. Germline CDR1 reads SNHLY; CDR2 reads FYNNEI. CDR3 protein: CASSELAYGTGELFF. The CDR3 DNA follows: TGTGCCAGCAGTGAACTAGCTTATGGCACCGGGGAGCTGTTTTTT.

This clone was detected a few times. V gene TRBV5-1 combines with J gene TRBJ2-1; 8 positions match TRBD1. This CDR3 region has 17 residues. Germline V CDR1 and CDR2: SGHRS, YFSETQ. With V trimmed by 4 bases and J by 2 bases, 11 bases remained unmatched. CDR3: CASSRPPGQGAYNEQFF. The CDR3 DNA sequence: TGCGCCAGCAGCCGTCCGCCCGGACAGGGAGCCTACAATGAGCAGTTCTTC.

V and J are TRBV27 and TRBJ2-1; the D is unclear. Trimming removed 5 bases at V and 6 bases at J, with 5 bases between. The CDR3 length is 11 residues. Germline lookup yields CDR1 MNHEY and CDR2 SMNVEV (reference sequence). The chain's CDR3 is CASSRLNEQFF. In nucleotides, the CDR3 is TGTGCCAGCAGTCGCCTCAATGAGCAGTTCTTC.

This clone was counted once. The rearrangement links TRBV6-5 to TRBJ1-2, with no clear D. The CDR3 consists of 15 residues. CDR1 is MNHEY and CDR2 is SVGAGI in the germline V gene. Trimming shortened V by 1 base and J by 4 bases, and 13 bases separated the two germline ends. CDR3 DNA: TGTGCCAGCAGTTACTTTTCCGGCCCACTCTATGGCTACACCTTC. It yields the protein CASSYFSGPLYGYTF.

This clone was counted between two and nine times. CDR3 nucleotide sequence: TGTGCCAGCAGCTTGCGGGTCAATCAGCCCCAGCATTTT. Protein: CASSLRVNQPQHF. This chain uses TRBV7-2 with TRBJ1-5; D remains ambiguous. Germline lookup yields CDR1 SGHTA and CDR2 FQGNSA. The CDR3 runs to 13 residues. With 3 bases removed from V and 3 bases from J, the gap between germline ends came to 6 bases.

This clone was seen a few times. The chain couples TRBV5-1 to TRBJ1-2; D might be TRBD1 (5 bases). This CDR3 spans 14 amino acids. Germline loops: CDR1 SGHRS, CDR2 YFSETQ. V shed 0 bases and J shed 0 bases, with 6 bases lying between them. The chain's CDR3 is CASSLETANYGYTF. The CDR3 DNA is TGCGCCAGCAGCTTGGAGACAGCTAACTATGGCTACACCTTC. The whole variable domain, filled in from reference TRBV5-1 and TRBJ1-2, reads KAGVTQTPRYLIKTRGQQVTLSCSPISGHRSVSWYQQTPGQGLQFLFEYFSETQRNKGNFPGRFSGRQFSNSRSEMNVSTLELGDSALYLCASSLETANYGYTFGSGTRLTVV.

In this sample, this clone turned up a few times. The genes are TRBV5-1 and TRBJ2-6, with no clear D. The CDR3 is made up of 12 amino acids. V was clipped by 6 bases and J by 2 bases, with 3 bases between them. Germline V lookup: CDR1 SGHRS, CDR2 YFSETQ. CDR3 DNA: TGCGCCAGCACCCCTGGGGCCAACGTCCTGACTTTC. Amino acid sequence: CASTPGANVLTF.

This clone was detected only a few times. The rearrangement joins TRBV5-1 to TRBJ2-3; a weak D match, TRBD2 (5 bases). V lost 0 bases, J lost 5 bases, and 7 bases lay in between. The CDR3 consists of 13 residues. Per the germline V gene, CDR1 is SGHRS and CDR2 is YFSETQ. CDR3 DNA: TGCGCCAGCAGCTTGGAGAGGGAAGATACGCAGTATTTT. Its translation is CASSLEREDTQYF.

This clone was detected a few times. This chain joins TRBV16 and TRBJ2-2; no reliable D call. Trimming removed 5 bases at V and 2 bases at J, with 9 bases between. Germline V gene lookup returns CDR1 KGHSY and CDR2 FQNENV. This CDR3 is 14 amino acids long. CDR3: CASSIGPNTGELFF. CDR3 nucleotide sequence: TGTGCCAGCAGCATAGGGCCCAACACCGGGGAGCTGTTTTTT.

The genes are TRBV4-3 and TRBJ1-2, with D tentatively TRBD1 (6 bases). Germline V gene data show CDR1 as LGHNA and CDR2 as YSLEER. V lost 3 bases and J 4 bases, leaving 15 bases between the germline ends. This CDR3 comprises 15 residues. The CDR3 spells CASSQTGQQSYGYTF. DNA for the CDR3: TGCGCCAGCAGCCAGACTGGACAGCAATCCTATGGCTACACCTTC.